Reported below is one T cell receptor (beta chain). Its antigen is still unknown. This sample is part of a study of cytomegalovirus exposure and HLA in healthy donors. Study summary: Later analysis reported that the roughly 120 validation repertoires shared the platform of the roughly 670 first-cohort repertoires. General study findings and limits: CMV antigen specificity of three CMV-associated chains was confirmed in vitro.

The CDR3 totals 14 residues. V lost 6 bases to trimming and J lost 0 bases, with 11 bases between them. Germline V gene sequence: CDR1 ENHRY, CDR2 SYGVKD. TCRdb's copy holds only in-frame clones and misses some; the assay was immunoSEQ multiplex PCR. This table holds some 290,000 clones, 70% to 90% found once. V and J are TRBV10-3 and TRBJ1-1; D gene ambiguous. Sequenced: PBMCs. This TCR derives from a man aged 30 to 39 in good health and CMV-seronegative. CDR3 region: CAIRSTSLNTEAFF. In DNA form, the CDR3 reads TGTGCCATCAGATCCACTAGCTTGAACACTGAAGCTTTCTTT.